The clone carrying this T cell receptor beta chain was counted between two and nine times. CDR1 is KGHSH and CDR2 is LQKENI in the germline V gene. The CDR3 is 13 amino acids. V was clipped by 2 bases and J by 8 bases, with 12 bases between them. The sample's treatment: oral pan-JAK inhibitor, 5-10 mg twice daily. Collection of lesional scalp punch biopsies and peripheral blood was performed in alopecia areata patients. The data stem from a study of CD8+ T cells in alopecia areata. As for the study in general: Treated patients' severity was scored by percentage of affected scalp area.

Extraction of RNA preceded its reverse transcription into cDNA, which served as the sequencing template. Assay: immunoSEQ multiplex PCR; the TCRdb copy retains only in-frame clones and omits some. The table lists about 4,600 clones, 63% of them singletons. The gene calls are TRBV18 and TRBJ1-2; D is unresolved. This TCR was sampled from a human donor with alopecia areata. The specimen was skin, collected at week 4, from a patient treated with tofacitinib. In DNA form, the CDR3 reads TGTGCCAGCTCACCAGTATTCGCGGGAGGCTACACCTTC. The encoded protein is CASSPVFAGGYTF.